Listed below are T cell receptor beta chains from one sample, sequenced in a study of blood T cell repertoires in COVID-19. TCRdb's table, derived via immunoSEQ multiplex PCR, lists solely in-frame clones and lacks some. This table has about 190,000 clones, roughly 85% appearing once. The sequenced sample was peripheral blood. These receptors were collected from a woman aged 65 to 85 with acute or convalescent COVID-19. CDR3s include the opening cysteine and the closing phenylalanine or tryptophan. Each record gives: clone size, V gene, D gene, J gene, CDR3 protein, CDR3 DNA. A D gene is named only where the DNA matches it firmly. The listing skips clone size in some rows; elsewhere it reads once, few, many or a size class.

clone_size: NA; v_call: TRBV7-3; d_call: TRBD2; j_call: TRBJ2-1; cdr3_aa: CASSLNWAGGENEQFF; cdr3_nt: TGTGCCAGCAGCTTAAACTGGGCGGGAGGGGAAAATGAGCAGTTCTTC
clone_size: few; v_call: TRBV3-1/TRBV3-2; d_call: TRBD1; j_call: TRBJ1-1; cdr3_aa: CASSQGDRGAFF; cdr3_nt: TGTGCCAGCAGCCAAGGTGACAGGGGCGCTTTCTTT
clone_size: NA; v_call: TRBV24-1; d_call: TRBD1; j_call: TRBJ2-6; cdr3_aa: CATSDWDRAGANVLTF; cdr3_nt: TGTGCCACCAGTGATTGGGACAGGGCTGGGGCCAACGTCCTGACTTTC
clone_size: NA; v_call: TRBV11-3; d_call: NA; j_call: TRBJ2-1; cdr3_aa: CASSRLAGEQFF; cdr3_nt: TGTGCCAGCAGCCGTCTGGCGGGTGAGCAGTTCTTC
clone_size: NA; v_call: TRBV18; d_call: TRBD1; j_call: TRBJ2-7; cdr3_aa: CASSPVRGRTYEQYF; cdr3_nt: TGTGCCAGCTCACCAGTCAGGGGGCGAACCTACGAGCAGTACTTC
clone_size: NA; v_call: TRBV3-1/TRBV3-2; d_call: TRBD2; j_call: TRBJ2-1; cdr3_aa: CASSLAGSGNEQFF; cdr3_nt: TGTGCCAGCAGCTTAGCGGGATCGGGCAATGAGCAGTTCTTC
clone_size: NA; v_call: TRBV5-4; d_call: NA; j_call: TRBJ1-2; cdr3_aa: CASSPGEGYGYTF; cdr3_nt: TGTGCCAGCAGCCCAGGAGAGGGCTATGGCTACACCTTC
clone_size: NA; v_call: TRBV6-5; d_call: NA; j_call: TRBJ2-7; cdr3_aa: CASKITPGYEQYF; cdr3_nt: TGTGCCAGCAAAATTACTCCTGGTTACGAGCAGTACTTC
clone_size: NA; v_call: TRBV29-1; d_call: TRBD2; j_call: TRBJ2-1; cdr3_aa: CSVELAGVQFF; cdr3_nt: TGCAGCGTTGAATTAGCGGGAGTCCAGTTCTTC
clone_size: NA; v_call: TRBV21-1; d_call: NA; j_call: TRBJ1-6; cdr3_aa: CASSNYRGLLVYNSPLHF; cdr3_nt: TGTGCCAGCAGCAATTATCGGGGGTTGTTAGTCTATAATTCACCCCTCCACTTT
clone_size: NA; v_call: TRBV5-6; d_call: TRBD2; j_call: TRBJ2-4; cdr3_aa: CASSQGLAGGPLAKNIQYF; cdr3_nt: TGTGCCAGCAGCCAGGGACTAGCGGGAGGGCCTCTAGCCAAAAACATTCAGTACTTC
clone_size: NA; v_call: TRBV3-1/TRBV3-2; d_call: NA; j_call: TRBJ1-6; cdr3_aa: CASSQDRSPRRNSPLHF; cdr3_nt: TGTGCCAGCAGCCAAGATCGGAGCCCACGACGGAATTCACCCCTCCACTTT
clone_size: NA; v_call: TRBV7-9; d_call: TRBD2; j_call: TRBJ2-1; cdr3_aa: CASSLPELAGGSSYNEQFF; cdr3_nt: TGTGCCAGCAGCTTACCCGAACTAGCGGGAGGGAGCTCCTACAATGAGCAGTTCTTC
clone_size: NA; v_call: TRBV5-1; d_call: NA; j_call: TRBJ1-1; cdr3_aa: CASSLGELSEAFF; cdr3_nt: TGCGCCAGCAGCTTGGGAGAGTTATCAGAAGCTTTCTTT
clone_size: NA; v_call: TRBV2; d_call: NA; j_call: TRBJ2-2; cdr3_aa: CASLRQTNTGELFF; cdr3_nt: TGTGCCAGCCTCAGACAGACGAACACCGGGGAGCTGTTTTTT
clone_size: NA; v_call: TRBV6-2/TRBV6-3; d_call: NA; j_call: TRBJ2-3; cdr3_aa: CASSYLPPGTDTQYF; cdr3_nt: TGTGCCAGCAGTTACCTGCCTCCAGGCACAGATACGCAGTATTTT
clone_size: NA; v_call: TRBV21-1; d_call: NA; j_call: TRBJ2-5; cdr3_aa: CASREATQYF; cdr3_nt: TGTGCCAGCAGAGAGGCGACCCAGTACTTC
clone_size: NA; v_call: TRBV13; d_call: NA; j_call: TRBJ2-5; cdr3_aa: CASSFSPPGTQYF; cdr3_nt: TGTGCCAGCAGCTTCAGCCCGCCGGGGACCCAGTACTTC
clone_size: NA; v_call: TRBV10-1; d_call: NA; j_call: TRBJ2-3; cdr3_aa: CASSERDTDTQYF; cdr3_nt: TGCGCCAGCAGTGAGCGGGACACAGATACGCAGTATTTT
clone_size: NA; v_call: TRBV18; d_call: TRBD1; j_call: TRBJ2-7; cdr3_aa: CASSPRQGGSYEQYF; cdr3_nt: TGTGCCAGCTCACCCCGACAGGGTGGGTCCTACGAGCAGTACTTC
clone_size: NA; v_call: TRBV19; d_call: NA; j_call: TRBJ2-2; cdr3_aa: CASSKTGPNTGELFF; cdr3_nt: TGTGCCAGTAGTAAGACAGGCCCGAACACCGGGGAGCTGTTTTTT
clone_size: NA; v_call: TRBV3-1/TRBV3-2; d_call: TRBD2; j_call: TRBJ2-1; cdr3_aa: CASSRILAGKTYNEQFF; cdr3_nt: TGTGCCAGCAGCCGGATACTAGCGGGAAAAACCTACAATGAGCAGTTCTTC
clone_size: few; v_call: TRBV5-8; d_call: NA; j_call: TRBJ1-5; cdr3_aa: CASSLGRNQPQHF; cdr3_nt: TGTGCCAGCAGCTTGGGGAGAAATCAGCCCCAGCATTTT
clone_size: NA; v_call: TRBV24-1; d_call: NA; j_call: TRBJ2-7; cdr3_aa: CAKKQVAF; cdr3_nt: TGTGCCAAAAAACAGGTGGCCTTC
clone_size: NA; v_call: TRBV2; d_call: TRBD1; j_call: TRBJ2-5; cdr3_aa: CASNPGQGDGETQYF; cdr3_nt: TGTGCCAGCAATCCGGGACAGGGGGATGGAGAGACCCAGTACTTC
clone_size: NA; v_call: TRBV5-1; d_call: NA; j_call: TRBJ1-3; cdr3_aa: CASSSGGSGNTIYF; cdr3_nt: TGCGCCAGCAGCTCAGGAGGCTCTGGAAACACCATATATTTT
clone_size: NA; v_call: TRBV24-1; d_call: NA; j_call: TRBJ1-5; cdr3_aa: CATSDSLASNQPQHF; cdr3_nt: TGTGCCACCAGTGATTCCTTAGCAAGCAATCAGCCCCAGCATTTT
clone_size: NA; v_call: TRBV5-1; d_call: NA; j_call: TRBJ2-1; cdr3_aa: CASSSADSSYNEQFF; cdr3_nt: TGCGCCAGCAGCTCAGCGGATAGCTCCTACAATGAGCAGTTCTTC
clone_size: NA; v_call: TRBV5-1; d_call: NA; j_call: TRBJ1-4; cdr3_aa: CASSGSSGVSGEKLFF; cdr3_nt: TGCGCCAGCAGCGGGAGTTCGGGGGTATCGGGCGAAAAACTGTTTTTT
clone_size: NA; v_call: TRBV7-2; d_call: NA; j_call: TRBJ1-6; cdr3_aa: CASSLAGGGNSPLHF; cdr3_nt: TGTGCCAGCAGCTTAGCCGGGGGGGGGAATTCACCCCTCCACTTT
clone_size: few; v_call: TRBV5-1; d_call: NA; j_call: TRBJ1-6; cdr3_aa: CASSLEAEMPLHF; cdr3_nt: TGCGCCAGCAGCTTGGAAGCGGAAATGCCCCTCCACTTT
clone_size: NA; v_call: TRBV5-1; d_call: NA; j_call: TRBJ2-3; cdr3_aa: CASIEGGTDTQYF; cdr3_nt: TGCGCCAGCATTGAGGGTGGAACAGATACGCAGTATTTT
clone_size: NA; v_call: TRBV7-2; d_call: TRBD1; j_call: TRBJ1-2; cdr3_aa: CASSLTPGQGLPGYTF; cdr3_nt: TGTGCCAGCAGCTTAACCCCGGGACAGGGACTCCCTGGCTACACCTTC
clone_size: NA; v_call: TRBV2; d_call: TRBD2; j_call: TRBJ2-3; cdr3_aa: CASGPSGDTQYF; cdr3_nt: TGTGCCAGCGGGCCTAGCGGAGATACGCAGTATTTT
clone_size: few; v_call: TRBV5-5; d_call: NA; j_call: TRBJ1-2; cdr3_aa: CASSRGQLVGYTF; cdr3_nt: TGTGCCAGCAGCCGCGGACAACTGGTAGGCTACACCTTC
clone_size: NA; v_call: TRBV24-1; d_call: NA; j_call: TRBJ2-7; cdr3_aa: CATSDFAGVNYEQYF; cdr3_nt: TGTGCCACCAGTGATTTCGCCGGGGTCAACTACGAGCAGTACTTC